The sequence of this TCR beta chain was determined in a study of blood T cell repertoires in COVID-19. Background on the study: Sites in the United States, Italy and Spain provided acute and convalescent COVID-19 samples. Nucleic acid was either cDNA or gDNA, and it came from T cells, B-cell-depleted T cells, or PBMCs.

The Seattle site enrolled patients during active infection and followed them longitudinally. This clone was seen a few times. Distinct nucleotide sequences in the sample also encode this CDR3. Trimming cost V 6 bases and J 4 bases, with 6 bases left between them. The CDR3 has 11 amino acids. Germline CDR1 is LNHDA and CDR2 is SQIVND (reference sequence). Per the study methods: For nucleated cells, counts were estimated from reference gene primer amplification. Some clones are missing from TCRdb's copy, which holds only in-frame ones; the method was immunoSEQ multiplex PCR. For V, J and clone size, that table is used; D and trimming come from the DNA. Of fewer than 250,000 clones in the sample, about 85% were seen once.

The sample taken for sequencing was peripheral blood. The chain is built from TRBV19 and TRBJ2-5; a weak D match, TRBD2 (6 bases). The TCR originated in a woman older than 75 with COVID-19, enrolled during active disease. This CDR3 reads CASSGGETQYF. CDR3 DNA: TGTGCCAGTAGCGGGGGAGAGACCCAGTACTTC.